Below are 22 T cell receptor beta chains sequenced from a single sample in a study of early T cells in non-severe SARS-CoV-2 infection. TCRdb reprocessed the 5' RACE reads via MiXCR and lists one record per CDR3 protein. The data show more than 60,000 distinct CDR3 sequences, less than 5% seen once. Sequenced: whole blood. The receptors shown here come from an adult who was a healthcare worker with PCR-confirmed SARS-CoV-2 infection or an uninfected control (not recorded which).

This clonotype came up many times. This sequence joins TRBV12-3 or TRBV12-4 and TRBJ2-2; D perhaps matches TRBD1 (6 bases). The V end was cut by 10 bases, the J end by 4 bases, with 16 bases between. The CDR3 is 14 amino acids. In DNA, the CDR3 is TGTGCCACCACTCCGGGACACGGCACCGGGGAGCTGTTTTTT. Its protein is CATTPGHGTGELFF.

In regard to this clonotype: A junction end diverges from the germline sequence, so it may reflect a read error. This chain links TRBV7-6 with TRBJ2-3; TRBD2 is a possible D gene (6 bases). Per germline, CDR1 SGHVS and CDR2 FNYEAQ. This CDR3 is built from 14 residues. The CDR3 sequence is CVSRGASATDTQYF. The DNA for the CDR3 is TGTGTCAGCCGAGGGGCTAGCGCGACAGATACGCAGTATTTT. Together with reference TRBV7-6 and TRBJ2-3, the CDR3 gives the full variable domain: GAGVSQSPRYKVTKRGQDVALRCDPISGHVSLYWYRQALGQGPEFLTYFNYEAQQDKSGLPNDRFSAERPEGSISTLTIQRTEQRDSAMYRCVSRGASATDTQYFGPGTRLTVL.

This clonotype was seen ten or more times. This chain uses TRBV5-4 with TRBJ2-1; D is uncertain. The germline V gene has CDR1 SGHNT and CDR2 YYREEE (reference sequence). This CDR3 spans 14 amino acids. V lost 2 bases to trimming and J lost 6 bases, with 12 bases between them. The chain's CDR3 is CASSFFGSLNEQFF. The CDR3, as DNA: TGTGCCAGCAGCTTTTTTGGTAGCCTCAATGAGCAGTTCTTC.

This clonotype was counted at least ten times. The V gene is TRBV10-3, the J gene TRBJ1-2; D not resolved. V was pared by 4 bases and J by 5 bases, with 14 bases between. From germline, CDR1 is ENHRY and CDR2 SYGVKD. This CDR3 has 14 amino acids. Written as DNA, the CDR3 is TGTGCCATCAGTGCGGGCCTCAGTGAATATGGCTACACCTTC. Translation gives CAISAGLSEYGYTF.

By share, this clonotype ranks as medium-sized. The CDR3 spells CSARATYEQYF. In DNA, the CDR3 is TGCAGTGCTAGAGCTACCTACGAGCAGTACTTC. The chain has TRBV20-1 and TRBJ2-7; no definite D call. In germline, CDR1 is DFQATT, CDR2 SNEGSKA (reference sequence). V shed 1 base and J shed 2 bases, with 3 bases lying between them. The CDR3 covers 11 residues.

This clonotype has only a few counts. V gene TRBV30 combines with J gene TRBJ1-2; D gene uncertain. This CDR3 comprises 12 residues. V lost 7 bases and J 2 bases, leaving 11 bases between the germline ends. CDR1 and CDR2 from the germline V gene are GTSNPN and SVGIG (reference sequence). The CDR3 loop is CALEDGNYGYTF. DNA for the CDR3: TGTGCCTTAGAGGACGGAAACTATGGCTACACCTTC.

This clonotype occurred many times. CDR3 sequence: CASSLAVGRQFF. Here the CDR3 DNA reads TGTGCCAGCAGCTTGGCGGTTGGAAGGCAGTTCTTC. The chain carries TRBV5-6 and TRBJ2-1; D not resolved. Germline V gene lookup returns CDR1 SGHDT and CDR2 YYEEEE. Deletions cut 0 bases from V and 12 bases from J, with 10 bases between. The CDR3 has 12 amino acids.

This clonotype was counted many times. The chain recombines TRBV19 with TRBJ1-5, with a weak D call TRBD1 (5 bases). The CDR3 length is 17 residues. Trimming took 6 bases from V and 0 from J, leaving 18 bases between them. Germline lookup yields CDR1 LNHDA and CDR2 SQIVND (reference sequence). DNA for the CDR3: TGTGCCAGTAGCCTGACTCACGGCAGGGTTAGCAATCAGCCCCAGCATTTT. Amino acid sequence: CASSLTHGRVSNQPQHF.

This clonotype was observed a handful of times. CDR3: CSARGGSGFYSYNEQFF. The CDR3 region has the DNA TGCAGTGCTAGAGGGGGAAGCGGATTCTACTCCTACAATGAGCAGTTCTTC. The V gene is TRBV20-1, the J gene TRBJ2-1; a possible D gene is TRBD2 (5 bases). In germline, CDR1 is DFQATT, CDR2 SNEGSKA (reference sequence). This CDR3 region has 17 residues. V dropped 1 base and J dropped 0 bases, with 16 bases sitting between them.

CDR3 residues: CASSLNPIPYNEQFF. CDR3 DNA sequence: TGTGCCAGCAGTTTGAACCCTATACCCTACAATGAGCAGTTCTTC. J is TRBJ2-1 and V is TRBV12-3 or TRBV12-4; D is ambiguous. The CDR3 length is 15 residues. Trimming left V 3 bases short and J 2 bases short, with 11 bases between.

This clonotype was recorded many times. CDR3 in amino acids: CAWSMGLAGNKSYNEQFF. In nucleotides, the CDR3 is TGTGCCTGGAGTATGGGACTAGCGGGGAATAAGTCCTACAATGAGCAGTTCTTC. The chain has TRBV30 and TRBJ2-1; 13 bases match TRBD2. CDR1 GTSNPN and CDR2 SVGIG come from the germline V gene (reference sequence). Unmatched junction bases numbered 8, after V lost 2 bases and J lost 1 base. This CDR3 contains 18 residues.

This clonotype was seen at least ten times. The V gene is TRBV4-3, the J gene TRBJ2-3; 10 nucleotides line up with TRBD2. CDR3 size: 18 residues. V gave up 0 bases and J gave up 0 bases; unmatched junction bases: 6. In germline, CDR1 is LGHNA, CDR2 YSLEER. This chain's CDR3 is CASSQETSGEASTDTQYF. DNA for the CDR3: TGCGCCAGCAGCCAAGAAACTAGCGGGGAAGCTAGCACAGATACGCAGTATTTT.

Many counts were recorded for this clonotype. The V call is TRBV7-2, the J call TRBJ1-1; D uncertain. Trimming took 1 base from V and 5 from J, leaving 11 bases between them. The CDR3 runs to 14 residues. Germline assignment: CDR1 SGHTA and CDR2 FQGNSA. The CDR3 spells CASSLGPFLTEAFF. The CDR3 region has the DNA TGTGCCAGCAGCTTAGGCCCCTTCTTGACTGAAGCTTTCTTT.

This clonotype was seen a few times. The J gene is TRBJ1-4, the V gene TRBV2; tentatively, D is TRBD1 (5 bases). Germline values: CDR1 SNHLY, CDR2 FYNNEI. There are 15 residues in the CDR3. With 5 bases removed from V and 7 bases from J, the gap between germline ends came to 17 bases. The CDR3 DNA reads as TGTGCCAGCAGTCCAGTAGGGGCCGCGTTTGAAAAACTGTTTTTT. This encodes CASSPVGAAFEKLFF.

This clonotype was seen many times. The chain recombines TRBV6-4 with TRBJ1-1; tentatively, D is TRBD1 (5 bases). CDR3 length: 13 amino acids. CDR1 and CDR2 from the germline V gene are MRHNA and SNTAGT. The V and J ends lost 6 bases and 5 bases respectively, with 13 bases between them. CDR3 sequence (DNA): TGTGCCAGCAGCATCCTTAAGGGGACTGAAGCTTTCTTT. Translating gives CASSILKGTEAFF.

This clonotype has at least ten counts. The chain links TRBV11-2 to TRBJ1-1; D remains ambiguous. This CDR3 is 11 amino acids long. V was pared by 1 base and J by 11 bases, with 8 bases between. Germline V gene lookup returns CDR1 SGHAT and CDR2 FQNNGV. CDR3 coding DNA: TGTGCCAGCAGCTTAGGCGTGGTCGCTTTCTTT. This codes for CASSLGVVAFF.

This clonotype was counted at least ten times. The CDR3 DNA reads TGTGCCAGCAGCAGCGGTACTATCGCAGATACGCAGTATTTT. This sequence encodes CASSSGTIADTQYF. The chain carries TRBV5-4 and TRBJ2-3; TRBD2 is a possible D gene (5 bases). V lost 4 bases and J lost 4, with 13 bases in between. Germline CDR1 reads SGHNT; CDR2 reads YYREEE (reference sequence). The CDR3 runs 14 residues.

In its sample, this clonotype was seen many times. The V call is TRBV27, the J call TRBJ2-7; D call uncertain. The length of the CDR3 is 15 residues. Germline V CDR1 and CDR2: MNHEY, SMNVEV (reference sequence). The V end lost 5 bases, the J end lost 2 bases, and 16 bases lay between the germline ends. Here the CDR3 reads CASSDRAEWAYEQYF. In DNA, the CDR3 is TGTGCCAGCAGTGACCGGGCCGAATGGGCCTACGAGCAGTACTTC.

This clonotype was observed at least ten times. The chain is built from TRBV7-8 and TRBJ1-4; D perhaps matches TRBD1 (5 bases). Germline-derived CDR1 and CDR2 are SGHVS and FQNEAQ. CDR3 length: 14 amino acids. V was clipped by 5 bases and J by 1 base, with 8 bases between them. CDR3 protein: CASSQGVTNEKLFF. The CDR3 region has the DNA TGTGCCAGCAGCCAGGGTGTAACTAATGAAAAACTGTTTTTT. The variable domain in full, completed from reference TRBV7-8 and TRBJ1-4, reads GAGVSQSPRYKVAKRGQDVALRCDPISGHVSLFWYQQALGQGPEFLTYFQNEAQLDKSGLPSDRFFAERPEGSVSTLKIQRTQQEDSAVYLCASSQGVTNEKLFFGSGTQLSVL.

This clonotype was found a few times. This chain joins TRBV2 and TRBJ1-2; 10 positions match TRBD1. There are 14 residues in the CDR3. V dropped 4 bases and J dropped 2; count of bases not matched to a gene: 1. Germline loops: CDR1 SNHLY, CDR2 FYNNEI. The chain's CDR3 is CASSGDRGNYGYTF. The CDR3 bases are TGTGCCAGCAGTGGGGACAGGGGCAACTATGGCTACACCTTC.

This clonotype was picked up many times. The chain employs TRBV2 and TRBJ2-2; D may be TRBD1 (6 bases). The ends were cut back, 7 bases at V and 2 bases at J, with 26 bases in the middle. This CDR3 has 19 residues. Germline V gene data show CDR1 as SNHLY and CDR2 as FYNNEI. The CDR3 is CASKKTDRGTRPNTGELFF. The CDR3 DNA is TGTGCCAGCAAGAAGACGGACAGAGGGACCCGGCCCAACACCGGGGAGCTGTTTTTT.

This clonotype was found a few times. The chain carries TRBV6-6 and TRBJ1-5; no definite D call. V was clipped by 2 bases and J by 6 bases, with 8 bases between them. Germline V lookup: CDR1 MNHNY, CDR2 SVGAGI (reference sequence). The CDR3 is 13 amino acids. The CDR3, as DNA: TGTGCCAGCAGTTACCCGTCGGGTCAGCCCCAGCATTTT. As protein: CASSYPSGQPQHF.